These T cell receptor beta chains were read from a single sample in a study of read filtering for tumor transcriptome and immune sequencing. MiXCR, applied by TCRdb to the reads, yields one record per CDR3 protein. The sample consists of tens of thousands of distinct CDR3 sequences, roughly 14% of them appearing once. Sequences were obtained from a population of CD138-negative cells sorted from bone marrow. The origin of the receptors is a donor at least 40 years old with multiple myeloma. Each CDR3 is given with its conserved first and last residue. A D gene is named only where the DNA matches it firmly. Expanded clones get a size class; other rows say once, few or many, or leave the size out.

d_call clone_size j_call v_call cdr3_aa cdr3_nt
NA NA TRBJ2-7 TRBV27 CASSLIQEGDEQYF TGTGCCAGCAGTTTAATCCAGGAAGGGGACGAGCAGTACTTC
NA many TRBJ2-2 TRBV7-9 CASSQRGRTRGELFF TGTGCCAGCAGCCAACGGGGCCGGACACGCGGGGAGCTGTTTTTT
TRBD1 many TRBJ2-3 TRBV28 CASASTGIADTQYF TGTGCCAGCGCGTCGACAGGGATCGCAGATACGCAGTATTTT
NA many TRBJ2-1 TRBV4-1 CASSRIREQFF TGCGCCAGCAGCCGTATCAGGGAGCAGTTCTTC
NA many TRBJ2-1 TRBV5-1 CASSLGWTTSFNEQFF TGCGCCAGCAGCTTGGGATGGACTACTTCTTTCAATGAGCAGTTCTTC
NA few TRBJ2-5 TRBV15 CATSRAQGGGETQYF TGTGCCACCAGCAGAGCACAGGGAGGAGGAGAGACCCAGTACTTC
NA many TRBJ2-7 TRBV6-2/TRBV6-3 CASSYENVYEQYF TGTGCCAGCAGTTACGAAAACGTCTACGAGCAGTACTTC
TRBD2 NA TRBJ2-5 TRBV20-1 CSARDLGFSSGRSQETQYF TGCAGTGCTAGAGATTTGGGGTTTTCTAGCGGGAGGTCCCAAGAGACCCAGTACTTC
NA many TRBJ2-1 TRBV7-2 CASRLPDRYNEQFF TGTGCCAGCAGACTCCCGGACAGATACAATGAGCAGTTCTTC
NA NA TRBJ1-4 TRBV7-9 CASSTKTGWNEKLFF TGTGCCAGCAGCACAAAGACAGGCTGGAATGAAAAACTGTTTTTT
TRBD2 many TRBJ2-1 TRBV20-1 CSARLAGGYNEQFF TGCAGTGCTCGACTAGCGGGGGGTTACAATGAGCAGTTCTTC
NA many TRBJ2-2 TRBV2 CASKASSVGGELFF TGTGCCAGCAAGGCTAGCAGTGTTGGCGGGGAGCTGTTTTTT
TRBD2 many TRBJ2-4 TRBV19 CASSLGLAGSRGGGDIQYF TGTGCCAGTAGCCTGGGACTAGCGGGGAGTCGAGGGGGAGGGGACATTCAGTACTTC
NA NA TRBJ1-5 TRBV7-9 CASSLTGNNQPQHF TGTGCCAGCAGCTTGACAGGAAACAATCAGCCCCAGCATTTT
NA NA TRBJ1-2 TRBV29-1 CSVGVRGNYGYTF TGCAGCGTTGGGGTCCGGGGTAACTATGGCTACACCTTC
TRBD2 many TRBJ2-1 TRBV6-5 CASSYLTSGRAGRQFF TGTGCCAGCAGTTACCTGACTAGCGGGAGGGCCGGAAGGCAGTTCTTC
NA many TRBJ2-2 TRBV6-6 CASSYQGTNTGELFF TGTGCCAGCAGTTACCAGGGGACGAACACCGGGGAGCTGTTTTTT
TRBD2 many TRBJ2-1 TRBV24-1 CATSLAGGPGNEQFF TGTGCCACCAGTCTCGCGGGAGGGCCGGGAAATGAGCAGTTCTTC
NA many TRBJ2-7 TRBV4-1 CASSQASPQGYYEQYF TGCGCCAGCAGCCAAGCTTCCCCACAGGGATACTACGAGCAGTACTTC
NA NA TRBJ2-1 TRBV29-1 CSVELASYNEQFF TGCAGCGTTGAACTAGCCTCCTACAATGAGCAGTTCTTC
NA many TRBJ2-1 TRBV11-2 CASSLDPGQRAHNEQFF TGTGCCAGCAGCTTAGATCCTGGACAGCGGGCACACAATGAGCAGTTCTTC
TRBD1 many TRBJ2-7 TRBV18 CASSPSGGYEQYF TGTGCCAGCTCACCCTCAGGGGGCTACGAGCAGTACTTC
NA many TRBJ2-7 TRBV12-3/TRBV12-4 CASSPGAEETYEQYF TGTGCCAGCAGTCCAGGGGCGGAGGAGACCTACGAGCAGTACTTC
NA NA TRBJ1-1 TRBV28 CASSTDSYTEAFF TGTGCCAGCAGCACGGACAGTTACACTGAAGCTTTCTTT
TRBD1 NA TRBJ1-1 TRBV5-1 CASSLEGTGSRTEAFF TGCGCCAGCAGCTTGGAGGGGACAGGGTCCCGCACTGAAGCTTTCTTT
NA NA TRBJ2-2 TRBV9 CASSVGRRNTGELFF TGTGCCAGCAGCGTAGGGAGGCGGAACACCGGGGAGCTGTTTTTT
NA many TRBJ2-2 TRBV7-2 CASSPVLWLGGTGELFF TGTGCCAGCAGCCCCGTCCTCTGGCTGGGGGGCACCGGGGAGCTGTTTTTT
NA many TRBJ1-1 TRBV12-3/TRBV12-4 CASRKTDRRTEAFF TGTGCCAGCAGAAAGACAGACAGGCGCACTGAAGCTTTCTTT
NA many TRBJ1-2 TRBV27 CASSRQVNYGYTF TGTGCCAGCAGCCGACAGGTGAACTATGGCTACACCTTC
NA many TRBJ2-1 TRBV24-1 CATGDLDGHNNEQFF TGTGCCACCGGGGACCTGGACGGACACAACAATGAGCAGTTCTTC
NA NA TRBJ2-1 TRBV24-1 CATSESSLHLEQFF TGTGCCACCAGTGAGAGTTCCCTCCATCTTGAGCAGTTCTTC
TRBD1 many TRBJ1-5 TRBV28 CASRRGTDQPQHF TGTGCCAGCAGACGCGGGACAGATCAGCCCCAGCATTTT
NA few TRBJ2-1 TRBV29-1 CSVASVHEQFF TGCAGCGTTGCCTCTGTTCATGAGCAGTTCTTC
NA many TRBJ1-4 TRBV28 CASSQSLGQIEKLFF TGTGCCAGCAGTCAGTCACTCGGTCAAATAGAAAAACTGTTTTTT
NA NA TRBJ1-3 TRBV7-2 CASSLEGRLSGNTIYF TGTGCCAGCAGCTTAGAGGGCCGGCTCTCTGGAAACACCATATATTTT
NA many TRBJ1-2 TRBV4-2 CASSQDTGADGYTF TGTGCCAGCAGCCAAGATACGGGGGCTGATGGCTACACCTTC
TRBD1 few TRBJ1-1 TRBV28 CASSPPRGGTEAFF TGTGCCAGCAGTCCACCCAGGGGGGGGACTGAAGCTTTCTTT
TRBD2 many TRBJ2-5 TRBV11-1 CASTPLAGEETQYF TGTGCCAGCACTCCACTAGCGGGAGAAGAGACCCAGTACTTC
TRBD2 many TRBJ2-1 TRBV12-3/TRBV12-4 CASSLGGLAGSYNEQFF TGTGCCAGCAGTTTAGGCGGACTAGCGGGGTCCTACAATGAGCAGTTCTTC
TRBD1 many TRBJ1-5 TRBV29-1 CSVAFGTGGTNQPQHF TGCAGCGTTGCCTTTGGAACAGGGGGCACCAATCAGCCCCAGCATTTT
NA few TRBJ2-7 TRBV18 CASSRASSVYEQYF TGTGCCAGCTCACGCGCGTCCTCCGTCTACGAGCAGTACTTC
NA many TRBJ2-4 TRBV18 CASSPIQGSIQYF TGTGCCAGCTCACCAATTCAGGGATCGATTCAGTACTTC
NA many TRBJ2-7 TRBV4-1 CASSHPAREYEQYF TGCGCCAGCAGCCACCCCGCGAGGGAGTACGAGCAGTACTTC
NA many TRBJ2-7 TRBV27 CASSSGIGPYEQYF TGTGCCAGCAGCAGTGGGATAGGGCCCTACGAGCAGTACTTC
TRBD2 NA TRBJ2-7 TRBV4-1 CASSQPLSGRAPEQYF TGCGCCAGCAGCCAACCTCTTAGCGGGAGGGCCCCCGAGCAGTACTTC
TRBD1 many TRBJ2-3 TRBV29-1 CSAYLGRGRTDTQYF TGCAGCGCCTATCTTGGAAGGGGGCGGACAGATACGCAGTATTTT